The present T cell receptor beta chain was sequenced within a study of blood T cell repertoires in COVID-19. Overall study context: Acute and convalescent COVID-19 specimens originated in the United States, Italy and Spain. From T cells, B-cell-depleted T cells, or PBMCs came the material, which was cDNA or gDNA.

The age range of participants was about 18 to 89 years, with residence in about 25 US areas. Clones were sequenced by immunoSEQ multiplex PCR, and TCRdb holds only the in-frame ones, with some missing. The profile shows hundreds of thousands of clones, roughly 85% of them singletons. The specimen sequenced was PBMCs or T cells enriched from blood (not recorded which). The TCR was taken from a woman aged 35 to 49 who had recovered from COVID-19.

Here the CDR3 DNA reads TGTGCCAGCAGCGTCGGGGCCGGGAGGGCTGGAAACACCATATATTTT. This codes for CASSVGAGRAGNTIYF. The genes are TRBV9 and TRBJ1-3; D is perhaps TRBD1 (5 bases). Germline CDR1 reads SGDLS; CDR2 reads YYNGEE. Trimming left V 2 bases short and J 2 bases short, with 14 bases between. The CDR3 sequence is 16 residues long.